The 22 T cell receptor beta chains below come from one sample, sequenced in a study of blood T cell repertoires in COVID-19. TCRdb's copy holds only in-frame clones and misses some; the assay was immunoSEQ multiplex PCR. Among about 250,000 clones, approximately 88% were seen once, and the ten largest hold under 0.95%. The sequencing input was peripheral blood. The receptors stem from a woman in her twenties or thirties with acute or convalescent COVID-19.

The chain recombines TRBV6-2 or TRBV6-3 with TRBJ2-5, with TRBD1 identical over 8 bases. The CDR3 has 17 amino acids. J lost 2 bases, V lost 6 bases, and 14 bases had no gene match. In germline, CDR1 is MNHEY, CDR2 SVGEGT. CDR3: CASSQGQGPPFQETQYF. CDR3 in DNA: TGTGCCAGCAGCCAAGGACAGGGCCCCCCCTTTCAAGAGACCCAGTACTTC.

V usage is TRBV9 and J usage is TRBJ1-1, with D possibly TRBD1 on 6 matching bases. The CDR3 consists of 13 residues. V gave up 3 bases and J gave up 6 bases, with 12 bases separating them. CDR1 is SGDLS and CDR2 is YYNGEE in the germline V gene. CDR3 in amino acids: CASSASGGPEAFF. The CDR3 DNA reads TGTGCCAGCAGCGCATCTGGGGGCCCTGAAGCTTTCTTT.

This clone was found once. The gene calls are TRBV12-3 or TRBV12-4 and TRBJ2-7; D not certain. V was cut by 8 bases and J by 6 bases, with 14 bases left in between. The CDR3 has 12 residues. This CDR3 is CASRHPRSEQYF. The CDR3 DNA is TGTGCCAGCCGTCACCCCAGATCCGAGCAGTACTTC.

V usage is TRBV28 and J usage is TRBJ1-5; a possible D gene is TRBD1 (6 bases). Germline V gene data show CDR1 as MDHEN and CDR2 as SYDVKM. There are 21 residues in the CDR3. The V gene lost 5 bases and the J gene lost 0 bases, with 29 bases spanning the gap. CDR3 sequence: CASSTGQLSKHLTLSNQPQHF. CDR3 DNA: TGTGCCAGCAGTACCGGACAGCTATCTAAACACCTTACCCTTAGCAATCAGCCCCAGCATTTT. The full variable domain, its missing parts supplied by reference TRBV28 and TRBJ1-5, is DVKVTQSSRYLVKRTGEKVFLECVQDMDHENMFWYRQDPGLGLRLIYFSYDVKMKEKGDIPEGYSVSREKKERFSLILESASTNQTSMYLCASSTGQLSKHLTLSNQPQHFGDGTRLSIL.

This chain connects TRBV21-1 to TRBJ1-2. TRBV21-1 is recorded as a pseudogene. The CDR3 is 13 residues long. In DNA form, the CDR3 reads TGTGCCAGATTAATCGGGGAGACCTATGGCTACACCTTC. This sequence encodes CARLIGETYGYTF.

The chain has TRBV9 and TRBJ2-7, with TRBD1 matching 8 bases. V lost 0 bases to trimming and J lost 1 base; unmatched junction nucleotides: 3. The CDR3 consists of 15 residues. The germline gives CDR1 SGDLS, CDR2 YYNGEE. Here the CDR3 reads CASSVGTGLSYEQYF. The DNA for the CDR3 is TGTGCCAGCAGCGTAGGGACAGGGTTATCCTACGAGCAGTACTTC. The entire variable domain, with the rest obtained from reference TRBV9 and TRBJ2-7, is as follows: DSGVTQTPKHLITATGQRVTLRCSPRSGDLSVYWYQQSLDQGLQFLIQYYNGEERAKGNILERFSAQQFPDLHSELNLSSLELGDSALYFCASSVGTGLSYEQYFGPGTRLTVT.

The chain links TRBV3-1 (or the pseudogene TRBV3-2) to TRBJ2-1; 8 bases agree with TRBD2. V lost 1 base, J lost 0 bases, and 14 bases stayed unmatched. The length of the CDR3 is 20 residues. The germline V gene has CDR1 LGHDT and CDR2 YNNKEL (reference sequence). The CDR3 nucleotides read TGTGCCAGCAGCCAAGTGGGGAAATTTGGCGGGAGGAGCTCCTACAATGAGCAGTTCTTC. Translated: CASSQVGKFGGRSSYNEQFF.

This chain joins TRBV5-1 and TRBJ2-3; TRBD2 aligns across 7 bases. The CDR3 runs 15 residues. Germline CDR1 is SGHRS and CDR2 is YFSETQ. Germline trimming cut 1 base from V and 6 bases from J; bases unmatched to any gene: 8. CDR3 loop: CASSLRELGGDTQYF. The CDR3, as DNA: TGCGCCAGCAGCTTGCGGGAGCTGGGGGGGGATACGCAGTATTTT.

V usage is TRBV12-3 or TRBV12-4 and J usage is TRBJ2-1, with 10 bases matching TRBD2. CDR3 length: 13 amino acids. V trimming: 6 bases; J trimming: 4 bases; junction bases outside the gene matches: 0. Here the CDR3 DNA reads TGTGCCAGCAGACTAGCGGGATACAATGAGCAGTTCTTC. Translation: CASRLAGYNEQFF.

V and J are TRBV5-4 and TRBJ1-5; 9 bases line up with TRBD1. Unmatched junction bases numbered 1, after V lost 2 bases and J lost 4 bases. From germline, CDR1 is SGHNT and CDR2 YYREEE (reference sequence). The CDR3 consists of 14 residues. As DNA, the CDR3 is TGTGCCAGCAGCTTACAGGGGGCGAATCAGCCCCAGCATTTT. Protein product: CASSLQGANQPQHF. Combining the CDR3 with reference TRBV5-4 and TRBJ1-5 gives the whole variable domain ETGVTQSPTHLIKTRGQQVTLRCSSQSGHNTVSWYQQALGQGPQFIFQYYREEENGRGNFPPRFSGLQFPNYSSELNVNALELDDSALYLCASSLQGANQPQHFGDGTRLSIL.

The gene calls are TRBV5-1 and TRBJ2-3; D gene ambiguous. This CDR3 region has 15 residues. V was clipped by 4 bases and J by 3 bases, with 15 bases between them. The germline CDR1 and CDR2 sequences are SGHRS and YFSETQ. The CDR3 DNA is TGCGCCAGCAGCATCGGGTCGGCTGCGACAGATACGCAGTATTTT. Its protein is CASSIGSAATDTQYF. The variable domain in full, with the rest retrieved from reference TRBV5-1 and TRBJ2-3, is KAGVTQTPRYLIKTRGQQVTLSCSPISGHRSVSWYQQTPGQGLQFLFEYFSETQRNKGNFPGRFSGRQFSNSRSEMNVSTLELGDSALYLCASSIGSAATDTQYFGPGTRLTVL.

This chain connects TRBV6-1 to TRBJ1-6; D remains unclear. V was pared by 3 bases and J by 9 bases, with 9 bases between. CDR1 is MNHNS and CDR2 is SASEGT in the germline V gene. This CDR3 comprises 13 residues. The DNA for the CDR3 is TGTGCCAGCAGTGACGTAATCGGTTCACCCCTCCACTTT. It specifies CASSDVIGSPLHF.

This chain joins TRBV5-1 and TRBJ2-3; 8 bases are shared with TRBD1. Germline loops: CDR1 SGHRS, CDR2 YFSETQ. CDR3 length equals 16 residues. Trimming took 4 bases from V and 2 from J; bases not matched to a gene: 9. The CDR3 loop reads CASSQTGDRPTDTQYF. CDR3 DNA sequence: TGCGCCAGCAGCCAGACAGGGGACAGACCCACAGATACGCAGTATTTT.

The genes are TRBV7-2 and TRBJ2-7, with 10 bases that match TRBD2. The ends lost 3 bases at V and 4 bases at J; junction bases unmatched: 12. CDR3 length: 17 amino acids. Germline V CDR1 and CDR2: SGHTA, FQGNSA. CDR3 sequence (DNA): TGTGCCAGCAGCTTGATAATGACGGCTAGCGGGAGTTACGAGCAGTACTTC. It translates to CASSLIMTASGSYEQYF.

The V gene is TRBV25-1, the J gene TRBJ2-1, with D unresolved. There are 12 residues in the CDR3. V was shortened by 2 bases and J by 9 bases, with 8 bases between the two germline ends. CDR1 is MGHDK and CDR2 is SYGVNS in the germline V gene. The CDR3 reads CASSEHRSEQFF. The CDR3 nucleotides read TGTGCCAGCAGTGAACATAGAAGTGAGCAGTTCTTC.

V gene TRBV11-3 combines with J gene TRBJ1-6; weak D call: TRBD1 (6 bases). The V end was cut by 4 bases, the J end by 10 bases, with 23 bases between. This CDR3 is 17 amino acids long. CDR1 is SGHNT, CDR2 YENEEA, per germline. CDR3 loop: CASSSGGQGSLWSPLHF. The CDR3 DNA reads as TGTGCCAGCAGCTCCGGGGGGCAGGGCTCGCTTTGGTCACCCCTCCACTTT.

In nucleotides, the CDR3 is TGCGCCAGCAGCCAAGTGGAACTAGCGGGAGCCGAGCAGTACTTC. Amino acid sequence: CASSQVELAGAEQYF. The genes are TRBV4-1 and TRBJ2-7; 11 bases align to TRBD2. Losses at the gene ends were 1 base for V and 6 bases for J; bases not matched to a gene: 5. Germline CDR1 is MGHRA and CDR2 is YSYEKL. The CDR3 has 15 residues.

CDR3 in DNA: TGTGCCAGCAGCTTGGGTGTCCGGGGAAAACTGTTTTTT. The encoded protein is CASSLGVRGKLFF. The chain links TRBV5-6 to TRBJ1-4; D is unresolved. V lost 0 bases to trimming and J lost 10 bases, with 10 bases between them. The CDR3 covers 13 residues. Germline assignment: CDR1 SGHDT and CDR2 YYEEEE.

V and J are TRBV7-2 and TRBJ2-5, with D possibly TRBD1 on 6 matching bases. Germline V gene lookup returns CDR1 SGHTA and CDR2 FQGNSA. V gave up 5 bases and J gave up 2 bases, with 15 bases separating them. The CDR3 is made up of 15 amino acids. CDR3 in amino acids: CASSPGSGAQETQYF. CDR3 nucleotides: TGTGCCAGCAGCCCCGGTTCAGGGGCACAAGAGACCCAGTACTTC.

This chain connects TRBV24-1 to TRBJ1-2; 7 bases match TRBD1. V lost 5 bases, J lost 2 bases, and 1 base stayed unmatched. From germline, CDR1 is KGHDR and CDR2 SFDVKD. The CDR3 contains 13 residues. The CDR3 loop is CATSAGQNYGYTF. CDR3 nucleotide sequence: TGTGCCACCAGTGCGGGACAGAACTATGGCTACACCTTC.

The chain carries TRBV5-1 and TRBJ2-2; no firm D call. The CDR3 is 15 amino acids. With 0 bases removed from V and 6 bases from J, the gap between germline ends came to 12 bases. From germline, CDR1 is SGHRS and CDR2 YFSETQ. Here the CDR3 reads CASSLVGSEAGELFF. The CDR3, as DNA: TGCGCCAGCAGCTTGGTCGGTAGTGAGGCCGGGGAGCTGTTTTTT.

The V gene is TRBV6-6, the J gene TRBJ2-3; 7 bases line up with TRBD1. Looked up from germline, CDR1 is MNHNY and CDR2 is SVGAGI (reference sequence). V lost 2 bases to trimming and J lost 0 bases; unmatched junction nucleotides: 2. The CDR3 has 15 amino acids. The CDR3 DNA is TGTGCCAGCAGTTACGGGACAGATAGCACAGATACGCAGTATTTT. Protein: CASSYGTDSTDTQYF.